The next 29 T cell receptor beta chains were all read from a single sample in a study of T cell repertoires in cytomegalovirus infection. TCRdb recomputed calls from the reads with MiXCR, one row per CDR3 protein. Of approximately 750,000 distinct CDR3 sequences in the sample, roughly 36% were seen once. Sequencing was performed on PBMCs. Source of these receptors: a human donor in good health (CMV status not recorded). Some clones in this sample may be carry-over from other donors' samples.

As to this clonotype: An end of the junction does not agree with germline; a read error may underlie this. V is TRBV4-2 and J is TRBJ2-6; a possible D gene is TRBD2 (7 bases). The CDR3 consists of 18 residues. The V gene's germline CDR1 is LGHNA and CDR2 YNFKEQ. The DNA for the CDR3 is TGTTCCAGCAGCCAAGATGAAGCGGGGACATCTGGGGCCAACGTCCTGACTTTC. Translating gives CSSSQDEAGTSGANVLTF.

Regarding this clonotype: Relative to the germline gene, one junction end is altered; a read error may explain this. The J gene is TRBJ2-2, the V gene TRBV7-2; 9 bases map to TRBD2. Germline CDR1 reads SGHTA; CDR2 reads FQGNSA. The CDR3 is made up of 15 amino acids. CDR3 in DNA: TGTGACAGCAGCTTAGGCGGGGGGGAGAACGGGGAGCTGTTTTTT. Translating gives CDSSLGGGENGELFF.

The chain uses TRBV28 and TRBJ1-1, with D unresolved. The CDR3 runs to 13 residues. The V end was cut by 3 bases, the J end by 4 bases, with 9 bases between. Germline loops: CDR1 MDHEN, CDR2 SYDVKM. The CDR3 bases are TGTGCCAGCAGTTTTGTCGAGGCCACTGAAGCTTTCTTT. Translation: CASSFVEATEAFF.

This clonotype was picked up many times. The J gene is TRBJ2-7, the V gene TRBV7-8; TRBD2 might be the D (6 bases). V lost 8 bases and J lost 2, with 19 bases in between. The CDR3 is 15 residues long. Germline V CDR1 and CDR2: SGHVS, FQNEAQ. This chain's CDR3 is CASLPDLSGTYEQYF. For the CDR3, the DNA is TGTGCCAGCCTCCCGGACCTTAGCGGAACCTACGAGCAGTACTTC.

In regard to this clonotype: A read error is possible here, since a much larger clone lies one base away. This chain uses TRBV7-2 with TRBJ2-2, with D perhaps TRBD2 (5 bases). The CDR3 runs 16 residues. V lost 5 bases and J lost 0, with 13 bases in between. CDR1 and CDR2 (germline): SGHTA, FQGNSA. The CDR3 DNA sequence: TGTGCCAGCAGCACCCCGGGAAATCCGAACACCGGGGAGCTGTTTTTT. This sequence encodes CASSTPGNPNTGELFF.

The chain combines TRBV5-1 with TRBJ2-3; the D is unclear. In germline, CDR1 is SGHRS, CDR2 YFSETQ. V gave up 2 bases and J gave up 5 bases, with 18 bases separating them. This CDR3 is built from 16 residues. CDR3 bases: TGCGCCAGCAGCTTACGAGGAGTGGGCTTGGGAGATACGCAGTATTTT. Translated, it gives CASSLRGVGLGDTQYF. The full variable domain, its missing parts supplied by reference TRBV5-1 and TRBJ2-3, is KAGVTQTPRYLIKTRGQQVTLSCSPISGHRSVSWYQQTPGQGLQFLFEYFSETQRNKGNFPGRFSGRQFSNSRSEMNVSTLELGDSALYLCASSLRGVGLGDTQYFGPGTRLTVL.

The J gene is TRBJ1-5, the V gene TRBV24-1; D may be TRBD1 (5 bases). This CDR3 has 13 residues. Trimming cost V 3 bases and J 4 bases, with 6 bases left between them. The germline V gene has CDR1 KGHDR and CDR2 SFDVKD. The CDR3 reads CATSDDRNQPQHF. The CDR3, as DNA: TGTGCCACCAGTGATGACAGAAATCAGCCCCAGCATTTT.

V gene TRBV6-2 or TRBV6-3 combines with J gene TRBJ1-5; 8 bases map to TRBD1. Looked up from germline, CDR1 is MNHEY and CDR2 is SVGEGT. The CDR3 runs 15 residues. The V gene end was trimmed by 2 bases and the J gene end by 6 bases; junction bases not matched to a gene: 6. The CDR3 protein is CASSYVQGASQPQHF. In DNA form, the CDR3 reads TGTGCCAGCAGTTACGTGCAGGGGGCTAGTCAGCCCCAGCATTTT.

The V gene is TRBV5-1, the J gene TRBJ2-1; 10 bases line up with TRBD1. Germline CDR1 is SGHRS and CDR2 is YFSETQ. The V gene end was trimmed by 0 bases and the J gene end by 6 bases; junction bases not matched to a gene: 6. The CDR3 contains 16 residues. CDR3 region: CASSLAAGTGVNEQFF. The CDR3 bases are TGCGCCAGCAGCTTGGCTGCCGGGACAGGGGTCAATGAGCAGTTCTTC.

The sample holds a few counts of this clonotype. CDR3 protein: CASVTRGGRNTEAFF. The DNA for the CDR3 is TGTGCCAGCGTGACCCGCGGGGGGCGGAACACTGAAGCTTTCTTT. V gene TRBV2 combines with J gene TRBJ1-1; tentatively, D is TRBD1 (6 bases). With 8 bases removed from V and 1 base from J, the gap between germline ends came to 17 bases. This CDR3 comprises 15 residues. Germline values: CDR1 SNHLY, CDR2 FYNNEI.

This rearrangement joins TRBV4-2 to TRBJ1-3; possibly TRBD1 for D (6 bases). CDR3 length equals 16 residues. Trimming took 0 bases from V and 4 from J, leaving 13 bases between them. Germline CDR1 is LGHNA and CDR2 is YNFKEQ. The CDR3 region has the DNA TGTGCCAGCAGCCAAGATTCGGGGGCCGGAGGAAACACCATATATTTT. Encoded protein: CASSQDSGAGGNTIYF.

The chain combines TRBV6-5 with TRBJ1-3; D is uncertain. The CDR3 spans 15 residues. CDR1 is MNHEY and CDR2 is SVGAGI in the germline V gene. V shed 2 bases and J shed 3 bases, with 11 bases lying between them. This CDR3 reads CASSYGGTDGNTIYF. CDR3 nucleotide sequence: TGTGCCAGCAGTTACGGAGGAACAGATGGAAACACCATATATTTT.

This clonotype was seen only a few times. The rearrangement uses TRBV6-6 and TRBJ2-1; 9 nucleotides agree with TRBD1. The CDR3 has 15 residues. J lost 4 bases, V lost 2 bases, and 3 bases had no gene match. Germline lookup yields CDR1 MNHNY and CDR2 SVGAGI (reference sequence). Written as DNA, the CDR3 is TGTGCCAGCAGTTACGCGGACAGGGGATACAATGAGCAGTTCTTC. Its translation: CASSYADRGYNEQFF.

This clonotype was counted only a few times. The V and J genes are TRBV20-1 and TRBJ2-1; possible D gene TRBD2, 7 bases. The ends were cut back, 1 base at V and 10 bases at J, with 14 bases in the middle. CDR3 length: 13 residues. Germline CDR1 is DFQATT and CDR2 is SNEGSKA (reference sequence). The CDR3 DNA reads as TGCAGTGCTAGAGCACTAGGGGGGGGAGAGCAGTTCTTC. The encoded protein is CSARALGGGEQFF.

This clonotype showed up just a few times. The chain has TRBV7-8 and TRBJ2-1; 10 nucleotides align to TRBD2. This CDR3 region has 17 residues. The germline V gene encodes CDR1 SGHVS and CDR2 FQNEAQ. J lost 4 bases, V lost 5 bases, and 11 bases had no gene match. The CDR3 sequence is CASSLRLAGPLYNEQFF. In nucleotides, the CDR3 is TGTGCCAGCAGCCTCCGACTAGCGGGCCCGTTATACAATGAGCAGTTCTTC.

The rearrangement joins TRBV2 to TRBJ2-7, with TRBD1 identical over 7 bases. Looked up from germline, CDR1 is SNHLY and CDR2 is FYNNEI. CDR3 length: 15 residues. V shed 3 bases, J shed 6 bases, and the junction held 11 bases outside the gene matches. The CDR3 nucleotides are TGTGCCAGCAGTGAGCGGAGACAGGGTGGCTCCGAGCAGTACTTC. Amino acid sequence: CASSERRQGGSEQYF.

Notes on this clonotype: Since a much larger clone is just one base distant, this may be a read error. This rearrangement joins TRBV4-2 to TRBJ2-7; TRBD1 agrees at 10 bases. From germline, CDR1 is LGHNA and CDR2 YNFKEQ. The CDR3 consists of 15 residues. CDR3 DNA sequence: TGTTCCAGCAGCCAAGCCGGGACAGGGGTTCTCGAGCAGTACTTC. Protein sequence: CSSSQAGTGVLEQYF.

This clonotype has a handful of counts. The chain employs TRBV7-2 and TRBJ2-4; a possible D gene is TRBD2 (6 bases). Germline CDR1 is SGHTA and CDR2 is FQGNSA. CDR3 size: 14 residues. V was trimmed by 9 bases and J by 0 bases, leaving 12 bases between them. The CDR3: CASNLGGAKNIQYF. CDR3 coding DNA: TGTGCCAGTAACCTGGGGGGAGCCAAAAACATTCAGTACTTC.

The V and J genes are TRBV28 and TRBJ2-5; 7 bases fit TRBD2. In germline, CDR1 is MDHEN, CDR2 SYDVKM. This CDR3 is built from 14 residues. With V trimmed by 6 bases and J by 5 bases, 9 bases remained unmatched. The CDR3 DNA is TGTGCCAGCAGATATGGGAGGGCCGCGGAGACCCAGTACTTC. Translation gives CASRYGRAAETQYF.

Comments on this clonotype: This may stem from a read error, because a much larger clone lies one nucleotide away. The rearrangement joins TRBV7-8 to TRBJ2-1; maybe TRBD1 (5 bases). V lost 4 bases and J lost 2, with 12 bases in between. Germline V gene lookup returns CDR1 SGHVS and CDR2 FQNEAQ. The CDR3 covers 15 residues. Written as DNA, the CDR3 is TGTGCCAGCAGCTCAGGGAAAAACCCCTACAATGAGCAGTTCTTC. It codes for CASSSGKNPYNEQFF.

The chain joins TRBV18 to TRBJ1-3; D is ambiguous. This CDR3 is built from 15 residues. V was clipped by 2 bases and J by 1 base, with 9 bases between them. Germline assignment: CDR1 KGHSH and CDR2 LQKENI. The CDR3 sequence: CASSPVGFSGNTIYF. In nucleotides, the CDR3 is TGTGCCAGCTCACCAGTGGGGTTTTCTGGAAACACCATATATTTT.

The J gene is TRBJ2-3, the V gene TRBV20-1; TRBD2 agrees at 8 bases. Looked up from germline, CDR1 is DFQATT and CDR2 is SNEGSKA (reference sequence). The V segment lost 0 bases and the J segment 5 bases; nucleotides outside the gene matches: 13. This CDR3 is built from 17 residues. The chain's CDR3 is CSARDPGPGLGIDTQYF. The CDR3 DNA follows: TGCAGTGCTAGAGACCCAGGGCCGGGACTAGGGATAGATACGCAGTATTTT.

The V call is TRBV5-5, the J call TRBJ1-6, with TRBD1 matching 8 bases. The CDR3 is 14 amino acids. V was clipped by 5 bases and J by 9 bases; unmatched bases: 7. CDR1 SGHKS and CDR2 YYEKEE come from the germline V gene (reference sequence). For the CDR3, the DNA is TGTGCCAGCAGAAAGACAGGGGAGAGTTCACCCCTCCACTTT. This gives the protein CASRKTGESSPLHF.

The chain has TRBV7-9 and TRBJ2-1; TRBD1 agrees at 9 bases. The germline gives CDR1 SEHNR, CDR2 FQNEAQ (reference sequence). The CDR3 extends over 17 amino acids. Trimming removed 0 bases from V and 8 bases from J; junction bases left unmatched: 11. The CDR3 DNA follows: TGTGCCAGCAGCTTAGCCCCTGGACAGGGGACGTGGGATGAGCAGTTCTTC. Protein product: CASSLAPGQGTWDEQFF.

This chain connects TRBV20-1 to TRBJ1-1; 8 bases are a match to TRBD1. Germline CDR1 is DFQATT and CDR2 is SNEGSKA (reference sequence). The CDR3 is made up of 15 amino acids. The V gene end was trimmed by 2 bases and the J gene end by 1 base; junction bases not matched to a gene: 6. CDR3 DNA sequence: TGCAGTGCTAGACTCAGGGGGCCGAGGAACACTGAAGCTTTCTTT. This translates into CSARLRGPRNTEAFF.

This clonotype was recorded a few times. This chain uses TRBV4-1 with TRBJ1-1, with D hard to call. The germline CDR1 and CDR2 sequences are MGHRA and YSYEKL. The CDR3 has 14 amino acids. Trimming removed 1 base at V and 7 bases at J, with 13 bases between. CDR3 loop: CASSQALGRFEAFF. CDR3 nucleotide sequence: TGCGCCAGCAGCCAAGCCCTCGGACGGTTTGAAGCTTTCTTT.

J is TRBJ2-5 and V is TRBV5-5, with 8 bases fitting TRBD2. Germline CDR1 is SGHKS and CDR2 is YYEKEE (reference sequence). J was trimmed by 2 bases and V by 4 bases; bases with no gene match: 13. This CDR3 has 17 amino acids. CDR3 region: CASSPTGGASLQETQYF. For the CDR3, the DNA is TGTGCCAGCAGCCCGACCGGGGGGGCCTCACTTCAAGAGACCCAGTACTTC.

This chain uses TRBV10-2 with TRBJ2-3; 9 positions agree with TRBD2. V was pared by 0 bases and J by 0 bases, with 4 bases of the junction left unmatched. Germline V gene sequence: CDR1 WSHSY, CDR2 SAAADI. The CDR3 length is 17 residues. For the CDR3, the DNA is TGCGCCAGCAGTGAGTCGCTGCTAGCGGGAAGCACAGATACGCAGTATTTT. It specifies CASSESLLAGSTDTQYF.

The chain is built from TRBV11-2 and TRBJ2-7; D is uncertain. V lost 3 bases and J 0 bases, leaving 12 bases between the germline ends. The germline CDR1 and CDR2 sequences are SGHAT and FQNNGV. The length of the CDR3 is 15 residues. In DNA, the CDR3 is TGTGCCAGCAGCTTTTCCCCGCAGAACTCCTACGAGCAGTACTTC. This encodes CASSFSPQNSYEQYF.